The clone carrying this T cell receptor (beta chain) was seen just once. The data stem from a study of cytomegalovirus exposure and HLA in healthy donors. With 60 Vbeta and 13 Jbeta primers, the PCR was carried out. Produced via immunoSEQ multiplex PCR; TCRdb's table is partial and in-frame only. The data hold 150,000 to 200,000 clones, with 80% to 85% observed a single time. V was trimmed by 1 base and J by 1 base, leaving 7 bases between them. Germline lookup yields CDR1 SNHLY and CDR2 FYNNEI. This CDR3 spans 14 amino acids. Sequenced: PBMCs. V usage is TRBV2 and J usage is TRBJ1-1; D uncertain. The origin of this receptor is a boy aged 10-17 years in good health and CMV-seronegative. The CDR3 DNA is TGTGCCAGCAGTGAAGTTTCTCCGAACACTGAAGCTTTCTTT. As protein: CASSEVSPNTEAFF.